Reported below is one T cell receptor (beta chain). What it binds is unknown. The sample is drawn from a study of CD8 T cells in Susac syndrome. Study-wide findings and caveats: TCR sequencing and HLA analysis covered a relatively small number of individuals.

TCR beta was sequenced from blood CD8+ and CD4+ T cells. The CD8+ and CD4+ T cells were negatively isolated, with the TEMRA cells enriched by FACS. Germline V CDR1 and CDR2: SQVTM, ANQGSEA. The ends lost 8 bases at V and 3 bases at J; junction bases unmatched: 4. The CDR3 length is 13 residues. Reverse transcription of roughly 0.5 to 1 ug RNA was performed with random hexamers. Amplification of TCR beta CDR3 was carried out by immunoSEQ multiplex PCR, which covered 54 Vbeta and 13 Jbeta segments. MiXCR, applied by TCRdb to the immunoSEQ multiplex PCR reads, yields one record per CDR3 protein. The table includes about 210,000 distinct CDR3 sequences, 95% detected once.

This sequence was found in a human donor with multiple sclerosis. The specimen was CD4+ T cells from PBMCs. The chain employs TRBV29-1 and TRBJ1-1, with TRBD1 matching 12 bases. The CDR3, as DNA: TGCAGCACGGGACAGGGGGCCCACACTGAAGCTTTCTTT. Amino acid sequence: CSTGQGAHTEAFF. Variable domain in full (rest from reference TRBV29-1 and TRBJ1-1): SAVISQKPSRDICQRGTSLTIQCQVDSQVTMMFWYRQQPGQSLTLIATANQGSEATYESGFVIDKFPISRPNLTFSTLTVSNMSPEDSSIYLCSTGQGAHTEAFFGQGTRLTVV.